The 19 T cell receptor beta chains below all came from one sample that was sequenced in a study of naive and memory T cell subsets. The library had UMIs added by 3' ligation of an oligonucleotide to TCR cDNA. Ligated cDNA underwent four rounds of PCR with nested alpha and beta constant region primers and SP2. A single record per CDR3 protein comes from TCRdb applying MiXCR to the 5' RACE reads. The sample includes roughly 48,000 distinct CDR3 sequences, approximately 4.8% seen only once; the top ten take more than 0.75%. These receptors were taken from a female donor in good health.

The sample holds many counts of this clonotype. V gene TRBV7-8 combines with J gene TRBJ2-1, with 8 bases aligning to TRBD2. The length of the CDR3 is 15 residues. V was pared by 0 bases and J by 3 bases, with 1 base of the junction left unmatched. From germline, CDR1 is SGHVS and CDR2 FQNEAQ. The CDR3 DNA reads TGTGCCAGCAGCTTAGCAGCGGGAGACTACAATGAGCAGTTCTTC. Amino acids: CASSLAAGDYNEQFF.

There are many counts of this clonotype. This chain connects TRBV29-1 to TRBJ2-2; perhaps TRBD1 as D (5 bases). The CDR3 consists of 13 residues. The V end was cut by 6 bases, the J end by 6 bases, with 14 bases between. Looked up from germline, CDR1 is SQVTM and CDR2 is ANQGSEA. CDR3 in DNA: TGCAGCGTCGCGATCAGGGTGGCCGGGGAGCTGTTTTTT. Translation gives CSVAIRVAGELFF.

The rearrangement joins TRBV27 to TRBJ1-1; 7 nucleotides agree with TRBD1. In germline, CDR1 is MNHEY, CDR2 SMNVEV (reference sequence). The CDR3 loop spans 14 amino acids. J lost 8 bases, V lost 4 bases, and 10 bases had no gene match. CDR3 residues: CASSYGAGGWEAFF. The DNA for the CDR3 is TGTGCCAGCAGTTATGGGGCAGGGGGATGGGAAGCTTTCTTT.

The chain uses TRBV5-4 and TRBJ2-1; TRBD2 agrees at 10 bases. Germline loops: CDR1 SGHNT, CDR2 YYREEE (reference sequence). V was pared by 7 bases and J by 5 bases, with 6 bases of the junction left unmatched. This CDR3 has 14 residues. DNA for the CDR3: TGTGCCAGCGTGGGTAGCGGGAGGAACAATGAGCAGTTCTTC. Protein: CASVGSGRNNEQFF.

V usage is TRBV9 and J usage is TRBJ2-1; D remains ambiguous. V lost 3 bases, J lost 8 bases, and 12 bases lay in between. Germline CDR1 and CDR2: SGDLS and YYNGEE. There are 13 residues in the CDR3. CDR3 loop: CASSAPPRDEQFF. The CDR3 DNA reads TGTGCCAGCAGCGCCCCTCCTAGAGATGAGCAGTTCTTC.

With respect to this clonotype: With a much larger clone just one base away, this may be a read error. V is TRBV6-6 and J is TRBJ1-5; 7 bases match TRBD1. This CDR3 region has 15 residues. After removal of 5 bases from V and 7 bases from J, the junction contained 11 bases not matched to a gene. Germline values: CDR1 MNHNY, CDR2 SVGAGI (reference sequence). The CDR3 sequence is CASSTKRQQGQPQHF. CDR3 DNA sequence: TGTGCCAGCAGTACCAAACGTCAACAGGGGCAGCCCCAGCATTTT.

This clonotype was seen many times. This chain connects TRBV5-1 to TRBJ1-6, with 7 bases lining up with TRBD1. V dropped 1 base and J dropped 13; count of bases not matched to a gene: 8. CDR1 is SGHRS, CDR2 YFSETQ, per germline. This CDR3 comprises 14 residues. CDR3 loop: CASSLTKTGDPLHF. CDR3 DNA sequence: TGCGCCAGCAGCTTGACGAAAACAGGGGACCCCCTCCACTTT.

This clonotype was found many times. V usage is TRBV13 and J usage is TRBJ2-2, with D maybe TRBD2 (6 bases). Deletions cut 2 bases from V and 6 bases from J, with 16 bases between. CDR3 length: 16 amino acids. In germline, CDR1 is PRHDT, CDR2 FYEKMQ (reference sequence). CDR3 sequence: CASSLRTVAEAGELFF. As DNA, the CDR3 is TGTGCCAGCAGCTTAAGGACGGTAGCGGAGGCCGGGGAGCTGTTTTTT.

This clonotype was observed at least ten times. This chain links TRBV29-1 with TRBJ2-3, with 9 bases fitting TRBD2. This CDR3 spans 14 amino acids. J was trimmed by 1 base and V by 6 bases; bases with no gene match: 5. CDR1 is SQVTM and CDR2 is ANQGSEA in the germline V gene. The CDR3 region has the DNA TGCAGCGTCCCGCTAGCGGGACGCACAGATACGCAGTATTTT. It is translated as CSVPLAGRTDTQYF.

This clonotype was counted ten times or more. The chain combines TRBV29-1 with TRBJ2-1, with 14 nucleotides matching TRBD2. From germline, CDR1 is SQVTM and CDR2 ANQGSEA. CDR3 length equals 15 residues. The trim removed 4 bases at V and 8 bases at J, leaving 7 bases unmatched. Here the CDR3 reads CSVVLTSGRAYEQFF. The CDR3 DNA reads TGCAGCGTTGTGTTGACTAGCGGGAGGGCTTATGAGCAGTTCTTC.

This clonotype came up many times. J is TRBJ2-7 and V is TRBV20-1; the D gene is possibly TRBD1 (5 bases). CDR3 length: 17 amino acids. The V gene's germline CDR1 is DFQATT and CDR2 SNEGSKA (reference sequence). Trimming took off 0 bases at V and 3 bases at J, with 21 bases between the two ends. Written as DNA, the CDR3 is TGCAGTGCTAGAGATCTGGTAGGGGCAGTTGATGTCTACGAGCAGTACTTC. Translated, it gives CSARDLVGAVDVYEQYF.

The chain carries TRBV28 and TRBJ2-7; 9 bases agree with TRBD2. In germline, CDR1 is MDHEN, CDR2 SYDVKM. J gave up 2 bases and V 5 bases, and 16 bases lay outside the gene matches. The CDR3 runs 18 residues. The CDR3 region is CASSKYPRVAGEAYEQYF. DNA for the CDR3: TGTGCCAGCAGTAAATATCCTCGGGTAGCGGGAGAGGCCTACGAGCAGTACTTC.

The gene calls are TRBV11-3 and TRBJ2-2; unclear D gene. The length of the CDR3 is 14 residues. V lost 1 base and J 1 base, leaving 4 bases between the germline ends. Germline lookup yields CDR1 SGHNT and CDR2 YENEEA. The CDR3 reads CASSLGVNTGELFF. The CDR3 coding sequence is TGTGCCAGCAGCTTAGGCGTGAACACCGGGGAGCTGTTTTTT.

This clonotype was recorded at least ten times. V and J are TRBV7-2 and TRBJ1-1, with TRBD1 matching 10 bases. Germline assignment: CDR1 SGHTA and CDR2 FQGNSA. V was clipped by 1 base and J by 4 bases; unmatched bases: 9. The CDR3 totals 17 residues. The CDR3 reads CASSLDWFGTGATEAFF. The CDR3 bases are TGTGCCAGCAGCTTAGATTGGTTTGGGACAGGGGCCACTGAAGCTTTCTTT.

This clonotype was picked up many times. The J gene is TRBJ2-5, the V gene TRBV3-1; no firm D call. V was trimmed by 4 bases and J by 0 bases, leaving 15 bases between them. Germline V gene lookup returns CDR1 LGHDT and CDR2 YNNKEL (reference sequence). The CDR3 loop spans 16 amino acids. CDR3 nucleotide sequence: TGTGCCAGCAGCCGGTTAAGAGGCCGGTACCAAGAGACCCAGTACTTC. Its translation is CASSRLRGRYQETQYF.

This clonotype was found many times. CDR3: CASRVPGRTYEQYF. In DNA form, the CDR3 reads TGCGCCAGCAGAGTGCCCGGACGGACCTACGAGCAGTACTTC. The chain is built from TRBV10-2 and TRBJ2-7, with D uncertain. This CDR3 spans 14 amino acids. Germline lookup yields CDR1 WSHSY and CDR2 SAAADI. V lost 6 bases and J lost 2, with 14 bases in between.

This clonotype was recorded many times. The genes are TRBV19 and TRBJ2-2, with a tentative D call TRBD1 (6 bases). The V and J ends lost 3 bases and 5 bases respectively, with 10 bases between them. The CDR3 covers 14 residues. Germline CDR1 reads LNHDA; CDR2 reads SQIVND (reference sequence). The CDR3 DNA follows: TGTGCCAGTAGTATTCAGGGGATTACCGGGGAGCTGTTTTTT. As protein: CASSIQGITGELFF.

This clonotype was counted at least ten times. The V gene is TRBV19, the J gene TRBJ2-7, with TRBD2 matching over 9 bases. V gave up 7 bases and J gave up 1 base; unmatched junction bases: 11. The CDR3 is 16 residues long. Per the germline V gene, CDR1 is LNHDA and CDR2 is SQIVND (reference sequence). The CDR3 here is CASIGFKTSGSYEQYF. The CDR3 DNA follows: TGTGCCAGTATTGGTTTTAAGACTAGCGGATCCTACGAGCAGTACTTC.

This clonotype was found many times. The V and J genes are TRBV28 and TRBJ2-5; D is uncertain. Germline CDR1 and CDR2: MDHEN and SYDVKM. Trimming took off 6 bases at V and 3 bases at J, with 14 bases between the two ends. The CDR3 loop spans 14 amino acids. Here the CDR3 reads CASRLTAIEETQYF. In DNA form, the CDR3 reads TGTGCCAGCAGATTAACAGCTATCGAAGAGACCCAGTACTTC.